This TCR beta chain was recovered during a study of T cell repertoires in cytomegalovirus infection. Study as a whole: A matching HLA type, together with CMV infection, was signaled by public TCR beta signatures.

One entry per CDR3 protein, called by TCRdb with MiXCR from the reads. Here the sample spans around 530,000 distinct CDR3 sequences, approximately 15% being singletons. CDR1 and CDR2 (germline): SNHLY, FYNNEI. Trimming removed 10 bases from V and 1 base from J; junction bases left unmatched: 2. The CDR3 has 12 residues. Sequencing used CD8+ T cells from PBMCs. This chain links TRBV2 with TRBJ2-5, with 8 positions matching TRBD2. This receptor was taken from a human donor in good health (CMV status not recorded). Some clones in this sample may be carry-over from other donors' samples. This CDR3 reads CAIREGQETQYF. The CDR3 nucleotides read TGTGCCATACGGGAGGGCCAAGAGACCCAGTACTTC.